Following are 23 T cell receptor beta chains from one sample sequenced in a study of OX40 agonist ivuxolimab in advanced cancers. Repertoires were generated with immunoSEQ multiplex PCR, while TCRdb's copy carries only in-frame clones and drops some. The repertoire holds more than 80,000 clones, with 91% as singletons. The sample consisted of CD4+ or CD8+ T cells sorted from blood, taken in a trial of the OX40 agonist ivuxolimab. These receptor sequences come from an adult with an advanced solid tumor such as melanoma, head and neck, liver or kidney cancer.

The chain is built from TRBV27 and TRBJ2-1; unclear D gene. CDR3 length: 14 residues. Per the germline V gene, CDR1 is MNHEY and CDR2 is SMNVEV (reference sequence). With 6 bases removed from V and 0 bases from J, the gap between germline ends came to 9 bases. The CDR3 loop reads CASSRSSSYNEQFF. The DNA of the CDR3 is TGTGCCAGCAGCCGTTCTTCCTCCTACAATGAGCAGTTCTTC.

V and J are TRBV6-5 and TRBJ1-3, with D unclear. The CDR3 extends over 16 amino acids. Germline V CDR1 and CDR2: MNHEY, SVGAGI. V was trimmed by 0 bases and J by 0 bases, leaving 9 bases between them. This chain's CDR3 is CASSYSAESSGNTIYF. The CDR3 bases are TGTGCCAGCAGTTACTCGGCCGAGTCCTCTGGAAACACCATATATTTT.

Note on this clone: Other DNA sequences in this specimen translate into the identical CDR3. The V call is TRBV30, the J call TRBJ1-5; D uncertain. V was shortened by 0 bases and J by 1 base, with 7 bases between the two germline ends. CDR3 length: 14 residues. CDR1 is GTSNPN and CDR2 is SVGIG in the germline V gene (reference sequence). The CDR3, as DNA: TGTGCCTGGAGTGTCGGTTCGAGCAATCAGCCCCAGCATTTT. Translation gives CAWSVGSSNQPQHF.

The rearrangement links TRBV6-5 to TRBJ1-2; D gene ambiguous. Trimming pared 10 bases from V and 7 bases from J, leaving 16 bases between. The CDR3 covers 12 residues. Germline loops: CDR1 MNHEY, CDR2 SVGAGI. CDR3 region: CATGIGLAGYTF. The CDR3 region has the DNA TGTGCCACCGGGATCGGTTTGGCTGGCTACACCTTC.

The chain is built from TRBV6-6 and TRBJ1-6, with D perhaps TRBD1 (5 bases). The CDR3 length is 14 residues. Germline CDR1 MNHNY, CDR2 SVGAGI (reference sequence). The V and J ends lost 6 bases and 10 bases respectively, with 16 bases between them. CDR3 DNA: TGTGCCAGCAGGCAAGGGACCTTAGGGTCACCCCTCCACTTT. This gives the protein CASRQGTLGSPLHF.

V usage is TRBV9 and J usage is TRBJ2-5, with D tentatively TRBD1 or TRBD2 (5 bases each). The CDR3 spans 14 residues. The germline V and J ends were trimmed by 0 bases and 3 bases, with 9 bases remaining between them. Germline CDR1 reads SGDLS; CDR2 reads YYNGEE. The CDR3 sequence: CASSVGDAKETQYF. For the CDR3, the DNA is TGTGCCAGCAGCGTAGGGGACGCGAAAGAGACCCAGTACTTC.

In its sample, this clone was seen a few times. V is TRBV11-3 and J is TRBJ1-6; D is perhaps TRBD1 (6 bases). This CDR3 spans 14 amino acids. V was cut by 7 bases and J by 5 bases, with 12 bases left in between. CDR1 is SGHNT, CDR2 YENEEA, per germline. The CDR3 reads CASKRQVHNSPLHF. The CDR3 bases are TGTGCCAGCAAGCGACAGGTGCATAATTCACCCCTCCACTTT.

The gene calls are TRBV27 and TRBJ1-1; 9 bases align to TRBD1. This CDR3 is built from 14 residues. After removal of 4 bases from V and 5 bases from J, the junction contained 5 bases not matched to a gene. Germline values: CDR1 MNHEY, CDR2 SMNVEV (reference sequence). CDR3 protein: CASSSQGAFTEAFF. The CDR3 bases are TGTGCCAGCAGTTCACAGGGGGCGTTTACTGAAGCTTTCTTT.

This clone appeared a few times. The V and J genes are TRBV6-6 and TRBJ1-2, with a possible D match to TRBD1 (6 bases). The CDR3 contains 15 residues. Looked up from germline, CDR1 is MNHNY and CDR2 is SVGAGI (reference sequence). Trimming removed 2 bases at V and 7 bases at J, with 17 bases between. Here the CDR3 reads CASSYTTGSVSGYTF. For the CDR3, the DNA is TGTGCCAGCAGTTACACAACAGGGTCGGTTAGTGGCTACACCTTC.

The CDR3 nucleotides read TGTGCCAGCAGTTTATTGGCTACCGACACAGATACGCAGTATTTT. Protein: CASSLLATDTDTQYF. This chain joins TRBV27 and TRBJ2-3; D gene uncertain. The CDR3 is 15 residues long. Per germline, CDR1 MNHEY and CDR2 SMNVEV (reference sequence). V gave up 1 base and J gave up 2 bases, with 10 bases separating them.

The V call is TRBV14, the J call TRBJ1-2, with TRBD1 matching over 7 bases. The CDR3 runs 17 residues. CDR1 SGHDN and CDR2 FVKESK come from the germline V gene. The trim removed 0 bases at V and 3 bases at J, leaving 10 bases unmatched. The CDR3 region has the DNA TGTGCCAGCAGCCAAGAAGGCCCCAGGGGGTCGGACTATGGCTACACCTTC. It specifies CASSQEGPRGSDYGYTF.

This chain connects TRBV4-3 to TRBJ2-1; 14 bases line up with TRBD2. The CDR3 length is 16 residues. CDR1 and CDR2 (germline): LGHNA, YSLEER. J lost 6 bases, V lost 4 bases, and 5 bases had no gene match. The CDR3 here is CASSRLAGGVPNEQFF. The CDR3 bases are TGCGCCAGCAGCCGACTAGCGGGGGGGGTTCCCAATGAGCAGTTCTTC.

CDR3 coding DNA: TGTGCCAGCAGTTTGGAAGGGCTGGGGGGCTACACCTTC. This encodes CASSLEGLGGYTF. The genes are TRBV27 and TRBJ1-2; the D is unclear. The germline gives CDR1 MNHEY, CDR2 SMNVEV (reference sequence). The CDR3 sequence is 13 residues long. V lost 3 bases to trimming and J lost 8 bases, with 13 bases between them.

The rearrangement links TRBV27 to TRBJ2-1, with D possibly matching TRBD2 (6 bases). CDR3 length equals 14 residues. V lost 2 bases and J lost 6, with 11 bases in between. Germline V CDR1 and CDR2: MNHEY, SMNVEV (reference sequence). The CDR3 region is CASSLAGIINEQFF. The CDR3 DNA follows: TGTGCCAGCAGTTTAGCGGGGATTATCAATGAGCAGTTCTTC.

The V gene is TRBV28, the J gene TRBJ1-1; D gene unclear. Trimming took off 1 base at V and 0 bases at J, with 12 bases between the two ends. Germline lookup yields CDR1 MDHEN and CDR2 SYDVKM. The CDR3 consists of 16 residues. CDR3: CASSLYGELVNTEAFF. CDR3 bases: TGTGCCAGCAGTTTATACGGGGAGCTCGTGAACACTGAAGCTTTCTTT.

The chain has TRBV9 and TRBJ1-1; tentative D call: TRBD1 (5 bases). CDR1 SGDLS and CDR2 YYNGEE come from the germline V gene. Trimming left V 0 bases short and J 0 bases short, with 9 bases between. The CDR3 has 15 residues. DNA for the CDR3: TGTGCCAGCAGCGTAGATGGGGGATTGAACACTGAAGCTTTCTTT. It specifies CASSVDGGLNTEAFF.

The V gene is TRBV19, the J gene TRBJ2-5, with a possible D match to TRBD2 (5 bases). Germline CDR1 is LNHDA and CDR2 is SQIVND (reference sequence). This CDR3 has 16 amino acids. Between the trimmed V and J ends, which lost 3 bases and 5 bases, there was a span of 19 bases. CDR3 sequence reads: CASSILGLSAWETQYF. CDR3 DNA sequence: TGTGCCAGTAGTATCCTCGGACTCTCGGCGTGGGAGACCCAGTACTTC.

Turning to this clone: This could be a read error, since a much larger clone is one nucleotide away. Different DNA sequences within this sample yield the same CDR3. V usage is TRBV6-6 and J usage is TRBJ2-3; D call uncertain. The length of the CDR3 is 13 residues. Germline V gene data show CDR1 as MNHNY and CDR2 as SVGAGI (reference sequence). V was trimmed by 0 bases and J by 2 bases, leaving 3 bases between them. The CDR3, as DNA: TGTGCCAGCAGTTACTCTAACACAGATACGCAGTATTTT. Translating gives CASSYSNTDTQYF.

The V gene is TRBV28, the J gene TRBJ1-5, with D uncertain. CDR1 is MDHEN and CDR2 is SYDVKM in the germline V gene. This CDR3 is 15 amino acids long. Deletions cut 5 bases from V and 0 bases from J, with 11 bases between. The CDR3 DNA reads as TGTGCCAGCAGTGCTGTCCCGGGTAGCAATCAGCCCCAGCATTTT. Translating gives CASSAVPGSNQPQHF. Looking up the rest from reference TRBV28 and TRBJ1-5 gives the full variable domain: DVKVTQSSRYLVKRTGEKVFLECVQDMDHENMFWYRQDPGLGLRLIYFSYDVKMKEKGDIPEGYSVSREKKERFSLILESASTNQTSMYLCASSAVPGSNQPQHFGDGTRLSIL.

This clone was observed a single time. V and J are TRBV19 and TRBJ1-1; no clear D gene. V was pared by 10 bases and J by 1 base, with 13 bases between. CDR3 length equals 13 residues. Germline CDR1 LNHDA, CDR2 SQIVND (reference sequence). CDR3 bases: TGTGCCACCTTATTTGGTCCGAACACTGAAGCTTTCTTT. Translating gives CATLFGPNTEAFF.

CDR3 in amino acids: CASSQGGLVYEQFF. DNA of the CDR3: TGCGCCAGCAGCCAAGGGGGACTAGTCTATGAGCAGTTCTTC. This sequence joins TRBV4-1 and TRBJ2-1; 8 bases are a match to TRBD2. The CDR3 loop spans 14 amino acids. CDR1 is MGHRA and CDR2 is YSYEKL in the germline V gene. The V gene end was trimmed by 1 base and the J gene end by 8 bases; junction bases not matched to a gene: 4.

The J gene is TRBJ2-5, the V gene TRBV28; 16 bases agree with TRBD2. V dropped 4 bases and J dropped 4; count of bases not matched to a gene: 3. The CDR3 covers 16 residues. From germline, CDR1 is MDHEN and CDR2 SYDVKM. CDR3 DNA sequence: TGTGCCAGCAGTTCGGGACTAGCGGGAGGGAGAGAGACCCAGTACTTC. Translating gives CASSSGLAGGRETQYF.

This chain connects TRBV6-1 to TRBJ2-1; no definite D call. The CDR3 has 14 amino acids. Trimming pared 4 bases from V and 4 bases from J, leaving 11 bases between. Germline V CDR1 and CDR2: MNHNS, SASEGT. The CDR3 region is CASSALLKYNEQFF. In nucleotides, the CDR3 is TGTGCCAGCAGTGCCCTCTTGAAGTACAATGAGCAGTTCTTC.